Following are 27 T cell receptor beta chains from one sample sequenced in a study of shared clonotypes between healthy human individuals. Sequenced by immunoSEQ multiplex PCR; TCRdb stores in-frame clones only, minus some. Of about 1.1 million clones detected, roughly 77% appear once; the ten largest clones hold roughly 0.9%. Source material: memory CD4+ T cells from PBMCs. Subset indicated: CD45RA-negative fraction. The receptor set was obtained from a man aged 18 to 29 in good health. Some clones in this sample may be carry-over from other donors' samples.

V usage is TRBV2 and J usage is TRBJ2-6; D is ambiguous. Germline V CDR1 and CDR2: SNHLY, FYNNEI. The CDR3 length is 17 residues. Deletions cut 0 bases from V and 1 base from J, with 10 bases between. As DNA, the CDR3 is TGTGCCAGCAGTGAAGCGCGGCTCTTGTCTGGGGCCAACGTCCTGACTTTC. Amino acid sequence: CASSEARLLSGANVLTF.

As regards this clone: This may be a read error, as it is one base from a much larger clone. This rearrangement joins TRBV5-6 to TRBJ2-7; maybe TRBD1 (6 bases). This CDR3 is built from 14 residues. Trimming took 3 bases from V and 2 from J, leaving 12 bases between them. Germline V CDR1 and CDR2: SGHDT, YYEEEE. The CDR3 nucleotides are TGTGCCAGCAGCTGGACACAGGGCACCTACGAGCAGTACTTC. Its translation: CASSWTQGTYEQYF.

This chain uses TRBV30 with TRBJ1-5; 10 bases are shared with TRBD1. This CDR3 is built from 14 residues. Germline-derived CDR1 and CDR2 are GTSNPN and SVGIG (reference sequence). V was pared by 3 bases and J by 6 bases, with 5 bases of the junction left unmatched. CDR3 in amino acids: CAWSTGTGVQPQHF. In DNA form, the CDR3 reads TGTGCCTGGAGCACCGGGACAGGGGTTCAGCCCCAGCATTTT.

The chain carries TRBV7-3 and TRBJ2-3, with 9 bases lining up with TRBD2. CDR1 and CDR2 from the germline V gene are SGHTA and FQGTGA. With 2 bases clipped from V and 6 bases from J, the junction kept 3 bases outside the gene matches. The CDR3 is made up of 14 amino acids. The CDR3 region has the DNA TGTGCCAGCAGCTTAGGCGGACTAGCGGATACGCAGTATTTT. It translates to CASSLGGLADTQYF.

The chain joins TRBV2 to TRBJ2-7; tentative D call: TRBD2 (5 bases). The CDR3 extends over 14 amino acids. The germline V gene has CDR1 SNHLY and CDR2 FYNNEI. V was clipped by 3 bases and J by 2 bases, with 11 bases between them. The CDR3 sequence: CASSDRDNTYEQYF. CDR3 DNA sequence: TGTGCCAGCAGTGACCGGGATAACACCTACGAGCAGTACTTC. The full variable domain, rest sourced from reference TRBV2 and TRBJ2-7, is EPEVTQTPSHQVTQMGQEVILRCVPISNHLYFYWYRQILGQKVEFLVSFYNNEISEKSEIFDDQFSVERPDGSNFTLKIRSTKLEDSAMYFCASSDRDNTYEQYFGPGTRLTVT.

This chain connects TRBV6-1 to TRBJ1-5, with D possibly TRBD1 on 5 matching bases. V lost 2 bases, J lost 5 bases, and 10 bases lay in between. The CDR3 totals 14 residues. Germline-derived CDR1 and CDR2 are MNHNS and SASEGT. The CDR3 loop reads CASSETTVDQPQHF. In DNA, the CDR3 is TGTGCCAGCAGTGAAACGACAGTTGATCAGCCCCAGCATTTT.

This clone occurred once. The chain joins TRBV6-1 to TRBJ1-5, with D possibly TRBD1 on 5 matching bases. Germline-derived CDR1 and CDR2 are MNHNS and SASEGT. The CDR3 is 15 residues long. V was pared by 7 bases and J by 7 bases, with 20 bases between. CDR3 sequence (DNA): TGTGCCAGCAATAAAGCCGGGGTCGGGGGACAGCCCCAGCATTTT. Amino acid sequence: CASNKAGVGGQPQHF.

Regarding this clone: This sample includes further DNA sequences coding for the same CDR3. The chain joins TRBV7-9 to TRBJ1-4; 9 bases match TRBD1. Germline V gene sequence: CDR1 SEHNR, CDR2 FQNEAQ (reference sequence). V was pared by 4 bases and J by 3 bases, with 3 bases of the junction left unmatched. The CDR3 length is 15 residues. The DNA for the CDR3 is TGTGCCAGCAGCTCACAGGGGGCAGCTAATGAAAAACTGTTTTTT. It specifies CASSSQGAANEKLFF. The full variable domain, in which reference TRBV7-9 and TRBJ1-4 provide the parts outside the CDR3, is DTGVSQNPRHKITKRGQNVTFRCDPISEHNRLYWYRQTLGQGPEFLTYFQNEAQLEKSRLLSDRFSAERPKGSFSTLEIQRTEQGDSAMYLCASSSQGAANEKLFFGSGTQLSVL.

This clone was picked up a small number of times. The chain couples TRBV5-1 to TRBJ1-4; D remains unclear. From germline, CDR1 is SGHRS and CDR2 YFSETQ. The CDR3 is 15 residues long. The V end lost 2 bases, the J end lost 0 bases, and 8 bases lay between the germline ends. The CDR3 DNA reads TGCGCCAGCAGCTTTTTACCCGCAACTAATGAAAAACTGTTTTTT. The encoded protein is CASSFLPATNEKLFF.

The V and J genes are TRBV6-5 and TRBJ2-5; perhaps TRBD2 as D (7 bases). The CDR3 covers 14 residues. Trimming shortened V by 6 bases and J by 5 bases, and 16 bases separated the two germline ends. Germline V CDR1 and CDR2: MNHEY, SVGAGI. CDR3 sequence (DNA): TGTGCCAGCAGGGGGGGGCAGCTGGGGGAGACCCAGTACTTC. Translation gives CASRGGQLGETQYF.

Remarks on this clone: This sample includes further DNA sequences coding for the same CDR3. The rearrangement joins TRBV5-1 to TRBJ2-1; possibly TRBD2 for D (6 bases). The germline gives CDR1 SGHRS, CDR2 YFSETQ. Deletions cut 2 bases from V and 4 bases from J, with 10 bases between. CDR3 size: 14 residues. The CDR3 region is CASSFGTAYNEQFF. The CDR3 bases are TGCGCCAGCAGCTTCGGGACTGCGTACAATGAGCAGTTCTTC.

This clone occurred many times. The gene calls are TRBV7-9 and TRBJ1-2; tentative D call: TRBD1 (5 bases). Germline-derived CDR1 and CDR2 are SEHNR and FQNEAQ (reference sequence). The CDR3 is 15 residues long. The V gene lost 7 bases and the J gene lost 4 bases, with 19 bases spanning the gap. The chain's CDR3 is CASTIRETGFYGYTF. DNA for the CDR3: TGTGCCAGCACCATCAGGGAGACGGGTTTCTATGGCTACACCTTC. The full variable domain, rest sourced from reference TRBV7-9 and TRBJ1-2, is DTGVSQNPRHKITKRGQNVTFRCDPISEHNRLYWYRQTLGQGPEFLTYFQNEAQLEKSRLLSDRFSAERPKGSFSTLEIQRTEQGDSAMYLCASTIRETGFYGYTFGSGTRLTVV.

Many counts were recorded for this clone. The sample has other DNA sequences that encode this CDR3 too. The CDR3 loop reads CSASPGEGYTF. The CDR3 DNA sequence: TGCAGTGCTAGCCCCGGGGAAGGCTACACCTTC. The rearrangement joins TRBV20-1 to TRBJ1-2; D is uncertain. With 3 bases removed from V and 8 bases from J, the gap between germline ends came to 10 bases. The CDR3 totals 11 residues. CDR1 DFQATT and CDR2 SNEGSKA come from the germline V gene (reference sequence).

The CDR3 is CASSDSGDTQYF. The CDR3, as DNA: TGTGCCAGCAGTGATTCCGGGGATACGCAGTATTTT. The V and J genes are TRBV25-1 and TRBJ2-3; D remains ambiguous. This CDR3 has 12 amino acids. Trimming removed 3 bases from V and 6 bases from J, with 7 bases in between. CDR1 and CDR2 from the germline V gene are MGHDK and SYGVNS.

V usage is TRBV7-6 and J usage is TRBJ2-7, with 8 bases matching TRBD2. The J segment lost 5 bases and the V segment lost 8 bases, leaving 8 bases of the junction unmatched. Germline V lookup: CDR1 SGHVS, CDR2 FNYEAQ. This CDR3 comprises 13 residues. The CDR3 loop is CASRRGAFDEQYF. The CDR3 DNA follows: TGTGCCAGCCGGCGGGGGGCTTTCGACGAGCAGTACTTC.

The genes are TRBV7-9 and TRBJ2-1, with 7 bases identical to TRBD2. The ends lost 1 base at V and 4 bases at J; junction bases unmatched: 7. Germline V gives CDR1 SEHNR, CDR2 FQNEAQ (reference sequence). The CDR3 contains 16 residues. CDR3 DNA: TGTGCCAGCAGCTTAGTAAACAGCGGGGTATACAATGAGCAGTTCTTC. Protein product: CASSLVNSGVYNEQFF.

Of note for this clone: The junction shows a germline mismatch at one end, possibly a read error. The chain joins TRBV27 to TRBJ2-7; D is unresolved. CDR1 is MNHEY, CDR2 SMNVEV, per germline (reference sequence). There are 13 residues in the CDR3. CDR3 loop: CASSISQSYEQYF. CDR3 bases: TGTGCCAGCAGTATATCCCAATCCTACGAGCAGTACTTC.

The chain uses TRBV5-1 and TRBJ2-4; 8 nucleotides agree with TRBD1. V trimming: 2 bases; J trimming: 8 bases; junction bases outside the gene matches: 9. Germline CDR1 is SGHRS and CDR2 is YFSETQ. The CDR3 is 15 amino acids. The CDR3 DNA reads TGCGCCAGCAGCTTAGGACAGGGAAACGAAGACATTCAGTACTTC. Protein: CASSLGQGNEDIQYF.

V gene TRBV11-2 combines with J gene TRBJ1-1; D ambiguous. This CDR3 is 14 amino acids long. V was pared by 4 bases and J by 1 base, with 10 bases between. Per germline, CDR1 SGHAT and CDR2 FQNNGV. Here the CDR3 reads CASSSRPENTEAFF. The DNA of the CDR3 is TGTGCCAGCAGCTCAAGACCAGAGAACACTGAAGCTTTCTTT.

The sample holds a few counts of this clone. The chain has TRBV28 and TRBJ2-7; D unclear. Germline CDR1 and CDR2: MDHEN and SYDVKM. This CDR3 is 11 amino acids long. The V and J ends lost 5 bases and 5 bases respectively, with 7 bases between them. The CDR3 protein is CASSIVHEQYF. The CDR3 DNA reads as TGTGCCAGCAGTATCGTACACGAGCAGTACTTC.

The V and J genes are TRBV7-2 and TRBJ2-5; D is undetermined. CDR1 and CDR2 from the germline V gene are SGHTA and FQGNSA. This CDR3 has 15 residues. The ends were cut back, 9 bases at V and 1 base at J, with 18 bases in the middle. CDR3 amino acids: CASKIGSSLQETQYF. DNA for the CDR3: TGTGCCAGTAAAATCGGGTCCTCACTCCAAGAGACCCAGTACTTC.

As regards this clone: At the DNA level, this CDR3 is encoded by other sequences in the same sample as well. This chain connects TRBV19 to TRBJ1-3, with no clear D. The CDR3 runs 13 residues. The V end lost 5 bases, the J end lost 0 bases, and 5 bases lay between the germline ends. The germline gives CDR1 LNHDA, CDR2 SQIVND (reference sequence). The DNA of the CDR3 is TGTGCCAGTAGTCGCGGCTCTGGAAACACCATATATTTT. Protein product: CASSRGSGNTIYF.

This clone has just a few counts. At the DNA level, this CDR3 is encoded by other sequences in the same sample as well. V usage is TRBV9 and J usage is TRBJ2-3; a possible D gene is TRBD2 (5 bases). V lost 0 bases, J lost 4 bases, and 15 bases lay in between. Per the germline V gene, CDR1 is SGDLS and CDR2 is YYNGEE. The CDR3 covers 16 residues. CDR3 sequence (DNA): TGTGCCAGCAGCGTAGGTCTTGCGGGTGGGCCAGATACGCAGTATTTT. Protein sequence: CASSVGLAGGPDTQYF.

The V gene is TRBV28, the J gene TRBJ2-7; 11 nucleotides line up with TRBD1. Trimming cost V 6 bases and J 3 bases; bases outside gene matches: 7. The CDR3 has 15 amino acids. Germline values: CDR1 MDHEN, CDR2 SYDVKM. The CDR3 spells CASSPGGTGGYEQYF. CDR3 coding DNA: TGTGCCAGCAGCCCAGGGGGGACAGGGGGCTACGAGCAGTACTTC.

With respect to this clone: The sample has other DNA sequences that encode this CDR3 too. The chain recombines TRBV9 with TRBJ1-1; unclear D gene. This CDR3 comprises 14 residues. Germline-derived CDR1 and CDR2 are SGDLS and YYNGEE. V lost 0 bases and J 0 bases, leaving 6 bases between the germline ends. CDR3 protein: CASSVGNLNTEAFF. In nucleotides, the CDR3 is TGTGCCAGCAGCGTAGGAAACCTGAACACTGAAGCTTTCTTT.

The chain combines TRBV5-1 with TRBJ2-5; perhaps D is TRBD1 or TRBD2 (6 bases each). Trimming stripped 6 bases from V and 4 bases from J, with 22 bases between. The germline gives CDR1 SGHRS, CDR2 YFSETQ. The CDR3 has 16 residues. CDR3 sequence: CASTRTGALGGETQYF. CDR3 DNA: TGCGCCAGCACTCGGACGGGGGCCCTGGGAGGAGAGACCCAGTACTTC.

This chain connects TRBV5-1 to TRBJ2-7, with a tentative D call TRBD2 (6 bases). The CDR3 runs to 13 residues. V was pared by 0 bases and J by 5 bases, with 9 bases between. Germline V gives CDR1 SGHRS, CDR2 YFSETQ. The CDR3 coding sequence is TGCGCCAGCAGCTTGGGGGAGGTCCACGAGCAGTACTTC. Amino acids: CASSLGEVHEQYF.